Sequencing of this T cell receptor beta chain was carried out in a study of cytomegalovirus exposure and HLA in healthy donors. With 60 Vbeta and 13 Jbeta primers, the PCR was carried out. Only in-frame clones appear in the TCRdb table, and some are missing; sequencing was by immunoSEQ multiplex PCR. The table has 150,000 to 200,000 clones, around 78% seen once. This CDR3 region has 13 residues. Trimming removed 5 bases from V and 5 bases from J, with 12 bases in between. The germline V gene has CDR1 SGHTA and CDR2 FQGNSA. This chain joins TRBV7-2 and TRBJ2-5, with unresolved D. The clonotype originates from a woman aged 40 to 50 in good health and CMV-seronegative. The sequenced sample was PBMCs. The CDR3 bases are TGTGCCAGCAGCGCGGCGGCGGATGAGACCCAGTACTTC. Amino acids: CASSAAADETQYF.